The next 23 T cell receptor beta chains were all read from a single sample in a study of cytomegalovirus exposure and HLA in healthy donors (dated 2017 in TCRdb). The library relied on the immunoSEQ multiplex PCR assay. The multiplex PCR relied on a mix of 60 forward primers for TCR Vbeta segments and 13 reverse primers for TCR Jbeta segments. As stored in TCRdb, this immuneACCESS dataset retains in-frame rearrangements with V and J assigned. A fraction of the clones does not appear; measured against another copy, unresolved V genes explain less than half of the discrepancy, and the remainder lacks a known reason. For this sample there are approximately 130,000 clones; roughly four fifths appear just once. Over 1.5% of the sample rests with the top ten. The sequencing input was PBMCs. The receptor source for this set is a woman between 50 and 59 years old in good health and CMV-seronegative.

V and J are TRBV19 and TRBJ1-4; D unresolved. The V end lost 4 bases, the J end lost 11 bases, and 8 bases lay between the germline ends. CDR3 size: 11 residues. Germline V gene lookup returns CDR1 LNHDA and CDR2 SQIVND (reference sequence). CDR3 bases: TGTGCCAGTAGTACGACTATCAAACTGTTTTTT. It is translated as CASSTTIKLFF.

The chain carries TRBV6-6 and TRBJ2-7; 9 positions agree with TRBD1. The germline V gene has CDR1 MNHNY and CDR2 SVGAGI (reference sequence). This CDR3 comprises 12 residues. V lost 9 bases, J lost 3 bases, and 3 bases stayed unmatched. The CDR3 sequence: CASRQGVYEQYF. CDR3 DNA sequence: TGTGCCAGTAGACAGGGGGTCTACGAGCAGTACTTC.

The sample holds one count of this clone. The chain combines TRBV30 with TRBJ2-3; 12 nucleotides agree with TRBD2. From germline, CDR1 is GTSNPN and CDR2 SVGIG (reference sequence). The CDR3 loop spans 14 amino acids. Unmatched junction bases numbered 1, after V lost 0 bases and J lost 6 bases. This chain's CDR3 is CAWSVLAGGDTQYF. CDR3 nucleotides: TGTGCCTGGAGTGTACTAGCGGGAGGCGATACGCAGTATTTT.

The chain employs TRBV4-3 and TRBJ1-2; possibly TRBD1 for D (6 bases). CDR3 length: 15 amino acids. The V and J ends lost 4 bases and 8 bases respectively, with 20 bases between them. Per the germline V gene, CDR1 is LGHNA and CDR2 is YSLEER. The CDR3 spells CASSPGTTPTGGYTF. CDR3 nucleotides: TGCGCCAGCAGCCCAGGGACAACCCCAACGGGAGGCTACACCTTC.

The chain joins TRBV19 to TRBJ2-1; tentative D call: TRBD2 (5 bases). The CDR3 length is 15 residues. Trimming pared 3 bases from V and 7 bases from J, leaving 16 bases between. Germline CDR1 and CDR2: LNHDA and SQIVND (reference sequence). CDR3 sequence: CASSIDSPGVNEQFF. CDR3 sequence (DNA): TGTGCCAGTAGTATCGACTCCCCCGGGGTGAATGAGCAGTTCTTC. The full variable domain, rest sourced from reference TRBV19 and TRBJ2-1, is DGGITQSPKYLFRKEGQNVTLSCEQNLNHDAMYWYRQDPGQGLRLIYYSQIVNDFQKGDIAEGYSVSREKKESFPLTVTSAQKNPTAFYLCASSIDSPGVNEQFFGPGTRLTVL.

The chain combines TRBV5-6 with TRBJ2-1; D call uncertain. Trimming removed 0 bases from V and 6 bases from J, with 7 bases in between. Germline assignment: CDR1 SGHDT and CDR2 YYEEEE. The CDR3 is 13 amino acids. This CDR3 reads CASSLDLINEQFF. DNA for the CDR3: TGTGCCAGCAGCTTGGACTTGATCAATGAGCAGTTCTTC.

V and J are TRBV6-1 and TRBJ2-7; a weak D match, TRBD1 (5 bases). The CDR3 contains 14 residues. Looked up from germline, CDR1 is MNHNS and CDR2 is SASEGT. V was trimmed by 2 bases and J by 1 base, leaving 9 bases between them. For the CDR3, the DNA is TGTGCCAGCAGTGAACAGGGTATTTCCTACGAGCAGTACGTC. Amino acids: CASSEQGISYEQYV.

The chain couples TRBV21-1 to TRBJ2-6; the table's D call of TRBD2 was not tested on the DNA. TRBV21-1 is recorded as a pseudogene. CDR3 length: 20 amino acids. The CDR3 region has the DNA TGTGCCAGCAGCAGATCTCTACCCATGGGAGGACCCAGGAGAGTCAACGTCCTGACTTTC. Encoded protein: CASSRSLPMGGPRRVNVLTF.

The rearrangement links TRBV27 to TRBJ1-1; 10 bases map to TRBD1. With 6 bases clipped from V and 4 bases from J, the junction kept 5 bases outside the gene matches. The CDR3 covers 14 residues. From germline, CDR1 is MNHEY and CDR2 SMNVEV (reference sequence). DNA of the CDR3: TGTGCCAGCAGATTGACAGGGGGCGGCACTGAAGCTTTCTTT. It specifies CASRLTGGGTEAFF.

J is TRBJ1-4 and V is TRBV5-1, with D uncertain. V dropped 3 bases and J dropped 0 bases, with 9 bases sitting between them. Germline V gene lookup returns CDR1 SGHRS and CDR2 YFSETQ. The CDR3 length is 15 residues. The DNA of the CDR3 is TGCGCCAGCAGCTCGGTCGCGGCAACTAATGAAAAACTGTTTTTT. Amino acid sequence: CASSSVAATNEKLFF.

This chain joins TRBV7-3 and TRBJ2-5, with 8 bases identical to TRBD1. V shed 4 bases and J 8 bases; nucleotides not matched to a gene: 6. Germline loops: CDR1 SGHTA, CDR2 FQGTGA. CDR3 size: 13 residues. As DNA, the CDR3 is TGTGCCAGCAGCTCAGGGACAGGCCCAACCCAGTACTTC. Residues: CASSSGTGPTQYF.

CDR3 amino acids: CASSEMGGGRAQPQHF. CDR3 DNA sequence: TGTGCCAGCAGCGAAATGGGTGGCGGCCGAGCGCAGCCCCAGCATTTT. The V and J genes are TRBV7-9 and TRBJ1-5; D is unresolved. Trimming left V 5 bases short and J 7 bases short, with 21 bases between. The length of the CDR3 is 16 residues. The germline V gene encodes CDR1 SEHNR and CDR2 FQNEAQ (reference sequence). The full variable domain, in which reference TRBV7-9 and TRBJ1-5 provide the parts outside the CDR3, is DTGVSQNPRHKITKRGQNVTFRCDPISEHNRLYWYRQTLGQGPEFLTYFQNEAQLEKSRLLSDRFSAERPKGSFSTLEIQRTEQGDSAMYLCASSEMGGGRAQPQHFGDGTRLSIL.

CDR3 loop: CASSSSGGGNQPQHF. The CDR3 DNA sequence: TGTGCCAGCAGCTCCTCCGGAGGGGGCAATCAGCCCCAGCATTTT. The gene calls are TRBV21-1 and TRBJ1-5. TRBV21-1 is designated a pseudogene. The CDR3 runs 15 residues.

This clone is a singleton in its sample. The V call is TRBV29-1, the J call TRBJ2-7; 9 bases are shared with TRBD1. This CDR3 region has 13 residues. V trimming: 7 bases; J trimming: 6 bases; junction bases outside the gene matches: 10. Germline V gene data show CDR1 as SQVTM and CDR2 as ANQGSEA. The CDR3 sequence: CSATTGGGLEQYF. The CDR3 DNA reads TGCAGCGCTACCACAGGGGGCGGACTCGAGCAGTACTTC.

For this clone: Relative to the germline gene, one junction end is altered; a read error may explain this. The genes are TRBV7-7 and TRBJ2-3, with 11 nucleotides matching TRBD1. CDR3 length: 15 amino acids. Germline V gene lookup returns CDR1 SSHAT and CDR2 FNYEAQ (reference sequence). The CDR3 coding sequence is TGTGCTAGCAGCATCGGACAGGGGGCAACAGATACGCAGTATTTT. It is translated as CASSIGQGATDTQYF. The complete variable domain, with remaining parts taken from reference TRBV7-7 and TRBJ2-3, reads GAGVSQSPRYKVTKRGQDVTLRCDPISSHATLYWYQQALGQGPEFLTYFNYEAQPDKSGLPSDRFSAERPEGSISTLTIQRTEQRDSAMYRCASSIGQGATDTQYFGPGTRLTVL.

This chain connects TRBV11-3 to TRBJ2-5; D unresolved. Germline CDR1 and CDR2: SGHNT and YENEEA. The CDR3 covers 14 residues. V dropped 6 bases and J dropped 0 bases, with 11 bases sitting between them. The CDR3 region has the DNA TGTGCCAGCAGTTCGGGTGGAGACCAAGAGACCCAGTACTTC. It translates to CASSSGGDQETQYF.

The chain combines TRBV9 with TRBJ2-2; TRBD2 agrees at 7 bases. Germline loops: CDR1 SGDLS, CDR2 YYNGEE. CDR3 size: 16 residues. V was clipped by 0 bases and J by 3 bases; unmatched bases: 5. The CDR3 loop reads CASSVEASGYTGELFF. The CDR3 DNA follows: TGTGCCAGCAGCGTAGAGGCTAGCGGTTACACCGGGGAGCTGTTTTTT.

The chain recombines TRBV10-3 with TRBJ2-3; TRBD1 aligns across 11 bases. Germline-derived CDR1 and CDR2 are ENHRY and SYGVKD. The CDR3 is 16 amino acids. V shed 8 bases and J 4 bases; nucleotides not matched to a gene: 11. The CDR3 protein is CAIRGWTGGVADTQYF. DNA for the CDR3: TGTGCCATCCGGGGATGGACAGGGGGCGTAGCAGATACGCAGTATTTT.

The CDR3 reads CASSRRFSSAEQYF. CDR3 sequence (DNA): TGTGCCAGCAGCCGGCGGTTCAGCTCCGCCGAGCAGTACTTC. The chain employs TRBV5-6 and TRBJ2-7; D is uncertain. The CDR3 runs to 14 residues. Trimming left V 4 bases short and J 6 bases short, with 17 bases between. CDR1 and CDR2 (germline): SGHDT, YYEEEE. The full variable domain, its missing parts supplied by reference TRBV5-6 and TRBJ2-7, is DAGVTQSPTHLIKTRGQQVTLRCSPKSGHDTVSWYQQALGQGPQFIFQYYEEEERQRGNFPDRFSGHQFPNYSSELNVNALLLGDSALYLCASSRRFSSAEQYFGPGTRLTVT.

The chain carries TRBV7-9 and TRBJ2-7; possible D gene TRBD2, 6 bases. V lost 8 bases and J lost 3, with 17 bases in between. Germline V lookup: CDR1 SEHNR, CDR2 FQNEAQ (reference sequence). This CDR3 contains 14 residues. Here the CDR3 DNA reads TGTGCCAGCGGACTATCCGGGACTGACTACGAGCAGTACGTC. Translation: CASGLSGTDYEQYV.

This chain links TRBV11-3 with TRBJ2-3, with 12 positions matching TRBD1. The CDR3 has 20 amino acids. Germline V CDR1 and CDR2: SGHNT, YENEEA. Trimming removed 4 bases from V and 4 bases from J; junction bases left unmatched: 18. The CDR3 spells CASSSPGTGGAGSAADTQYF. The CDR3 DNA is TGTGCCAGCAGCTCGCCCGGGACAGGGGGCGCGGGGTCGGCGGCAGATACGCAGTATTTT.

J is TRBJ1-5 and V is TRBV6-1, with D possibly matching TRBD1 (6 bases). Per germline, CDR1 MNHNS and CDR2 SASEGT. The CDR3 has 13 residues. V was clipped by 3 bases and J by 10 bases, with 13 bases between them. CDR3 residues: CASSDPGHRPQHF. The CDR3 DNA reads TGTGCCAGCAGTGACCCGGGACACCGCCCCCAGCATTTT.

The genes are TRBV30 and TRBJ2-1; 8 bases align to TRBD2. The CDR3 covers 15 residues. CDR1 GTSNPN and CDR2 SVGIG come from the germline V gene (reference sequence). The trim removed 4 bases at V and 5 bases at J, leaving 10 bases unmatched. The CDR3 nucleotides are TGTGCCTGGATTACCTCGGGACTAGACAACAATGAGCAGTTCTTC. This translates into CAWITSGLDNNEQFF.